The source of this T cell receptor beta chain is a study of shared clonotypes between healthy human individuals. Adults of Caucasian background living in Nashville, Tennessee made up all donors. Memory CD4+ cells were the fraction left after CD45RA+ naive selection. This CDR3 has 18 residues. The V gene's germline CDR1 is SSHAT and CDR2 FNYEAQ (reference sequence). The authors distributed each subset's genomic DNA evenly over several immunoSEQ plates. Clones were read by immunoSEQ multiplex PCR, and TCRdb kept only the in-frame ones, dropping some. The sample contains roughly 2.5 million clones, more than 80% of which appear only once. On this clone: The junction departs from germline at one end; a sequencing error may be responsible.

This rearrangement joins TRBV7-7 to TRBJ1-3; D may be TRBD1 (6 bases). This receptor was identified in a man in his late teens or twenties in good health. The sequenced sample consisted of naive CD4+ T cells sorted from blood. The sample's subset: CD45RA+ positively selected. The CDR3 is CASSKIGKGHSSGNTIYF. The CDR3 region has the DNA TGTGCTAGCAGCAAGATTGGGAAGGGACATAGCTCTGGAAACACCATATATTTT.